One sample yielded the 24 T cell receptor beta chains listed below, sequenced in a study of CD4 T cells in relation to SARS-CoV-2 and coronaviruses. Only in-frame clones appear in the TCRdb table, and some are missing; sequencing was by immunoSEQ multiplex PCR. The sample has some 40,000 clones; 77% are singletons. Their target antigens are unknown. The sample comprised memory CD4+ T cells from PBMCs, cultured in vitro. The receptors were gathered from an adult with COVID-19.

This clone was counted a single time. V usage is TRBV4-2 and J usage is TRBJ1-4; TRBD1 aligns across 7 bases. The CDR3 covers 14 residues. The germline V gene encodes CDR1 LGHNA and CDR2 YNFKEQ. The V segment lost 5 bases and the J segment 2 bases; nucleotides outside the gene matches: 2. The CDR3 protein is CASSSGGTNEKLFF. The CDR3 bases are TGTGCCAGCAGCTCAGGGGGGACTAATGAAAAACTGTTTTTT.

This sequence joins TRBV6-5 and TRBJ2-7, with D uncertain. The CDR3 is 12 residues long. Between the trimmed V and J ends, which lost 7 bases and 5 bases, there was a span of 12 bases. CDR1 and CDR2 from the germline V gene are MNHEY and SVGAGI. CDR3 coding DNA: TGTGCCAGCACCAACGTCGACCACGAGCAGTACTTC. The encoded protein is CASTNVDHEQYF.

The chain has TRBV29-1 and TRBJ2-1; D is possibly TRBD1 or TRBD2 (5 bases each). There are 14 residues in the CDR3. CDR1 SQVTM and CDR2 ANQGSEA come from the germline V gene. Deletions cut 6 bases from V and 9 bases from J, with 21 bases between. CDR3 nucleotide sequence: TGCAGCGTGACCGGGACCGCGATGGCGGGTGAGCAGTTCTTC. This gives the protein CSVTGTAMAGEQFF.

The chain carries TRBV28 and TRBJ1-1; D is uncertain. With 1 base removed from V and 8 bases from J, the gap between germline ends came to 14 bases. This CDR3 contains 14 residues. The germline CDR1 and CDR2 sequences are MDHEN and SYDVKM. DNA of the CDR3: TGTGCCAGCAGTTTATCCTACGGCCTGGCCGAAGCTTTCTTT. It is translated as CASSLSYGLAEAFF.

The J gene is TRBJ1-5, the V gene TRBV6-5; D is undetermined. V shed 5 bases and J shed 3 bases, with 8 bases lying between them. CDR1 and CDR2 (germline): MNHEY, SVGAGI. The length of the CDR3 is 13 residues. CDR3 region: CASSQYLNQPQHF. DNA for the CDR3: TGTGCCAGCAGTCAGTACCTCAATCAGCCCCAGCATTTT.

J is TRBJ1-2 and V is TRBV10-3; tentatively, D is TRBD1 (5 bases). This CDR3 spans 13 amino acids. V dropped 4 bases and J dropped 6 bases, with 12 bases sitting between them. Germline assignment: CDR1 ENHRY and CDR2 SYGVKD. The CDR3, as DNA: TGTGCCATCAGTGGAGCTCACAGGAATGGCTACACCTTC. This codes for CAISGAHRNGYTF.

This chain's CDR3 is CASSFSSVPHSPLHF. The CDR3, as DNA: TGTGCCAGCAGCTTTAGTTCCGTACCCCATTCACCCCTCCACTTT. V usage is TRBV7-9 and J usage is TRBJ1-6; D unresolved. The V and J ends lost 3 bases and 8 bases respectively, with 14 bases between them. Per the germline V gene, CDR1 is SEHNR and CDR2 is FQNEAQ (reference sequence). This CDR3 comprises 15 residues.

The J gene is TRBJ2-3, the V gene TRBV5-4; tentatively, D is TRBD2 (5 bases). The germline CDR1 and CDR2 sequences are SGHNT and YYREEE (reference sequence). The CDR3 runs 16 residues. V lost 6 bases to trimming and J lost 3 bases, with 20 bases between them. CDR3 DNA sequence: TGTGCCAGCACCCCCGGGGTCCGGAGTGGTACAGATACGCAGTATTTT. It translates to CASTPGVRSGTDTQYF. The full variable domain, with the rest looked up from reference TRBV5-4 and TRBJ2-3, is ETGVTQSPTHLIKTRGQQVTLRCSSQSGHNTVSWYQQALGQGPQFIFQYYREEENGRGNFPPRFSGLQFPNYSSELNVNALELDDSALYLCASTPGVRSGTDTQYFGPGTRLTVL.

DNA of the CDR3: TGCAGTGCTAGTCGGACACCTTATGGCTACACCTTC. Amino acid sequence: CSASRTPYGYTF. This chain connects TRBV20-1 to TRBJ1-2, with D maybe TRBD1 (5 bases). This CDR3 has 12 residues. CDR1 is DFQATT and CDR2 is SNEGSKA in the germline V gene (reference sequence). Trimming shortened V by 3 bases and J by 5 bases, and 10 bases separated the two germline ends.

This chain connects TRBV5-6 to TRBJ2-1; 8 bases map to TRBD1. With 8 bases clipped from V and 4 bases from J, the junction kept 11 bases outside the gene matches. This CDR3 is built from 15 residues. The germline V gene has CDR1 SGHDT and CDR2 YYEEEE. CDR3 protein: CASLEGQAQYNEQFF. CDR3 sequence (DNA): TGTGCCAGTTTGGAGGGACAGGCCCAATACAATGAGCAGTTCTTC.

There are a few counts of this clone. V is TRBV28 and J is TRBJ2-1, with D possibly matching TRBD2 (6 bases). Trimming stripped 6 bases from V and 0 bases from J, with 15 bases between. Germline CDR1 is MDHEN and CDR2 is SYDVKM. This CDR3 has 16 amino acids. CDR3 bases: TGTGCCAGCAGCCTTACTAGCACTAGCTCCTACAATGAGCAGTTCTTC. Translation: CASSLTSTSSYNEQFF.

The rearrangement joins TRBV7-3 to TRBJ2-1, with TRBD2 matching over 9 bases. V lost 1 base to trimming and J lost 4 bases; unmatched junction nucleotides: 5. Looked up from germline, CDR1 is SGHTA and CDR2 is FQGTGA. The CDR3 has 16 residues. CDR3 amino acids: CASSLSVTSGYNEQFF. DNA for the CDR3: TGTGCCAGCAGCTTAAGTGTGACTAGCGGTTACAATGAGCAGTTCTTC. Combining the CDR3 with reference TRBV7-3 and TRBJ2-1 gives the whole variable domain GAGVSQTPSNKVTEKGKYVELRCDPISGHTALYWYRQSLGQGPEFLIYFQGTGAADDSGLPNDRFFAVRPEGSVSTLKIQRTERGDSAVYLCASSLSVTSGYNEQFFGPGTRLTVL.

This clone was seen once. This chain uses TRBV11-2 with TRBJ2-7, with 8 bases aligning to TRBD2. Trimming cost V 8 bases and J 3 bases; bases outside gene matches: 12. The CDR3 has 15 residues. Germline CDR1 is SGHAT and CDR2 is FQNNGV. For the CDR3, the DNA is TGTGCCAGCGCAACGTTAGCGGGACCTAACTACGAGCAGTACTTC. Protein sequence: CASATLAGPNYEQYF.

J is TRBJ2-5 and V is TRBV5-1, with D possibly being TRBD2 (6 bases). CDR1 SGHRS and CDR2 YFSETQ come from the germline V gene. CDR3 length: 14 amino acids. The V end lost 4 bases, the J end lost 4 bases, and 14 bases lay between the germline ends. CDR3 residues: CASSAIEGGETQYF. CDR3 DNA: TGCGCCAGCAGCGCCATCGAGGGAGGAGAGACCCAGTACTTC.

The chain employs TRBV4-1 and TRBJ1-4; 7 nucleotides align to TRBD1. Germline V gene lookup returns CDR1 MGHRA and CDR2 YSYEKL. The CDR3 covers 16 residues. Trimming took 0 bases from V and 7 from J; bases not matched to a gene: 8. Here the CDR3 reads CASSQDPRQGGEKLFF. The CDR3 DNA is TGCGCCAGCAGCCAAGATCCTCGACAGGGAGGTGAAAAACTGTTTTTT.

In this sample, this clone turned up once. The genes are TRBV7-9 and TRBJ1-1; D unresolved. Between the trimmed V and J ends, which lost 5 bases and 7 bases, there was a span of 11 bases. CDR3 size: 12 residues. The V gene's germline CDR1 is SEHNR and CDR2 FQNEAQ (reference sequence). The CDR3 coding sequence is TGTGCCAGCAGCCGTGGGCCGCGTGAAGCTTTCTTT. It translates to CASSRGPREAFF.

This chain links TRBV5-5 with TRBJ2-7; D might be TRBD1 (5 bases). CDR3 size: 14 residues. CDR1 is SGHKS, CDR2 YYEKEE, per germline (reference sequence). V lost 0 bases and J 4 bases, leaving 11 bases between the germline ends. The CDR3 sequence: CASSLAAGKYEQYF. CDR3 sequence (DNA): TGTGCCAGCAGCTTGGCGGCAGGGAAGTACGAGCAGTACTTC. The full variable domain, rest sourced from reference TRBV5-5 and TRBJ2-7, is DAGVTQSPTHLIKTRGQQVTLRCSPISGHKSVSWYQQVLGQGPQFIFQYYEKEERGRGNFPDRFSARQFPNYSSELNVNALLLGDSALYLCASSLAAGKYEQYFGPGTRLTVT.

A single count supports this clone. The chain uses TRBV5-1 and TRBJ2-3; D gene unclear. The CDR3 spans 14 residues. Trimming shortened V by 0 bases and J by 6 bases, and 11 bases separated the two germline ends. Germline V CDR1 and CDR2: SGHRS, YFSETQ. CDR3 sequence (DNA): TGCGCCAGCAGCTTGGAGTGGTCACTTGATACGCAGTATTTT. Its protein product is CASSLEWSLDTQYF.

The CDR3 region has the DNA TGTGCCAGCAGCTTACCGACTCGCGGTAAGGAATGGGCCAAAAACATTCAGTACTTC. This translates into CASSLPTRGKEWAKNIQYF. The rearrangement joins TRBV11-2 to TRBJ2-4; no clear D gene. The V end lost 2 bases, the J end lost 1 base, and 21 bases lay between the germline ends. This CDR3 comprises 19 residues. The germline V gene encodes CDR1 SGHAT and CDR2 FQNNGV.

Only a few counts were recorded for this clone. The chain recombines TRBV11-3 with TRBJ2-1; 7 nucleotides match TRBD2. Germline V gene lookup returns CDR1 SGHNT and CDR2 YENEEA. This CDR3 is built from 16 residues. V shed 2 bases, J shed 10 bases, and the junction held 14 bases outside the gene matches. The CDR3 DNA sequence: TGTGCCAGCAGCTTAAATTGGGGGGGGGAGTCTTTCGAGCAGTTCTTC. Protein: CASSLNWGGESFEQFF.

This rearrangement joins TRBV7-2 to TRBJ2-4; 10 positions agree with TRBD1. Germline V gives CDR1 SGHTA, CDR2 FQGNSA. The CDR3 spans 16 residues. Trimming took 1 base from V and 3 from J; bases not matched to a gene: 3. The CDR3 reads CASSLGRTGGKNIQYF. The CDR3 region has the DNA TGTGCCAGCAGCTTAGGGCGGACAGGGGGCAAAAACATTCAGTACTTC.

The CDR3 spells CASSPTGTSGQNEQFF. CDR3 DNA sequence: TGCGCCAGCAGCCCGACTGGGACTAGCGGGCAAAATGAGCAGTTCTTC. The chain combines TRBV4-1 with TRBJ2-1; 12 nucleotides align to TRBD2. V trimming: 4 bases; J trimming: 7 bases; junction bases outside the gene matches: 8. The CDR3 extends over 16 amino acids. Germline V lookup: CDR1 MGHRA, CDR2 YSYEKL.

This chain connects TRBV6-5 to TRBJ2-7; 9 bases match TRBD1. Germline V lookup: CDR1 MNHEY, CDR2 SVGAGI. J gave up 3 bases and V 4 bases, and 10 bases lay outside the gene matches. CDR3 length: 16 residues. Written as DNA, the CDR3 is TGTGCCAGCAGTTTTCAAACACCGGGACAGGGCTACGAGCAGTACTTC. Protein product: CASSFQTPGQGYEQYF.

The rearrangement links TRBV5-1 to TRBJ2-1; D is perhaps TRBD2 (6 bases). The CDR3 spans 14 residues. Germline CDR1 SGHRS, CDR2 YFSETQ. Trimming removed 2 bases at V and 8 bases at J, with 14 bases between. DNA of the CDR3: TGCGCCAGCAGCTTTTCCGGGACTTCACATGAGCAGTTCTTC. Translated: CASSFSGTSHEQFF.